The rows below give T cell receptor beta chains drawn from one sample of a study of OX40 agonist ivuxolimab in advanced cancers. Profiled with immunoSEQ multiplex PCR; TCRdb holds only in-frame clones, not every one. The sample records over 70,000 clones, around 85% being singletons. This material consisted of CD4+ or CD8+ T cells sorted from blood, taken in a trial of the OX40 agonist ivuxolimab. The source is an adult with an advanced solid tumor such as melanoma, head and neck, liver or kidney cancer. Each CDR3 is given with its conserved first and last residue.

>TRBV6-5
CASSYGGQGGTEAFF
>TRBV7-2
CASKTKLGETGELFF
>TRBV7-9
CASSWTVANNEQFF
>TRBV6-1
CASSLEVGTEAFF
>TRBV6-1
CASSDWGQPQHF
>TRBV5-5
CASSLQGSDLEQYF
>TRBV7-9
CASTLLGDTQYF
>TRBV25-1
CASSWVKSTEAFF
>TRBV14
CASAPSYYNEQFF
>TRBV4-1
CASRNGGYNEQFF
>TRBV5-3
CARSHPAQGNYGYTF
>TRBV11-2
CASSRGSSGNTIYF
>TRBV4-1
CASSHYTGTTTDTQYF
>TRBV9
CASSVGMGRGTTDTQYF
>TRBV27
CASSLFPGDSYEQYF
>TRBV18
CASSPTTAGEGSTDTQYF
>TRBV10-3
CAISDAGTGANEQFF
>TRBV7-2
CASSRQHSTDTQYF
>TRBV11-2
CASSLRQGATEAFF